The present TCR beta chain was sequenced within a study of vaccination and CD4 T cells after COVID-19. Looking at the study overall: The cells were exposed to overlapping spike peptides originating from SARS-CoV-2, HCoV-NL63, HCoV-OC43 and HCoV-229E for stimulation.

The Oncomine TCR Beta short-read assay was what sequenced the DNA obtained from cultured CD4+ T cells. TCRdb processed the PCR reads anew with MiXCR; each CDR3 protein has one entry. The sample consists of tens of thousands of distinct CDR3 sequences, about 35% of them appearing once. On this clonotype itself: Its antigen remains unidentified.

Regarding time point: late sampling 161 to 241 days after vaccination in a few convalescent patients. Treatment here: approximately 10-day PBMC culture with coronavirus spike peptide pools or control peptides (ViraFEST assay). The sample here was CD4+ T cells from blood, cultured in vitro, taken about 7 months after SARS-CoV-2 vaccination. The receptor was isolated from a human donor who had recovered from COVID-19.

The CDR3 is CASSYSGTSGMSEQYF. CDR3 coding DNA: TGTGCCAGCAGTTATTCTGGGACTAGCGGTATGAGTGAGCAGTACTTC. The chain employs TRBV6-5 and TRBJ2-7; 11 positions match TRBD2. Per germline, CDR1 MNHEY and CDR2 SVGAGI. The CDR3 totals 16 residues. J lost 7 bases, V lost 3 bases, and 11 bases had no gene match.